This T cell receptor (beta chain) was documented in a study of CD8+ T cells in alopecia areata. Across the study: In an open-label trial, patients got 5 to 10 mg tofacitinib twice daily. General study results and limits: Treatment with tofacitinib significantly lowered scalp clonality and reduced expanded CD8+ clones among the top 100.

Extraction of RNA preceded its reverse transcription into cDNA, which served as the sequencing template. Here immunoSEQ multiplex PCR was the method, and the copy in TCRdb shows in-frame clones only, minus some. The table shows nearly 200,000 clones, with roughly 64% occurring only once. CDR1 is MNHEY and CDR2 is SVGAGI in the germline V gene. Trimming at V came to 5 bases and at J to 6 bases, leaving 8 bases not matched to a gene. The CDR3 contains 14 residues. Indicated treatment: oral pan-JAK inhibitor, 5-10 mg twice daily. Patients with alopecia areata provided lesional scalp punch biopsies as well as peripheral blood. This clone turned up a few times. The target antigen is unknown.

This chain joins TRBV6-5 and TRBJ1-1; 8 bases line up with TRBD1. The sequenced sample was CD4+ T cells sorted from blood, obtained at week 24, from a patient treated with tofacitinib. This receptor was taken from a human donor with alopecia areata. The CDR3 nucleotides read TGTGCCAGCAGTGACAGGGGTAGGCTGGCTGAAGCTTTCTTT. Translation: CASSDRGRLAEAFF.